This T cell receptor (beta chain) stems from a study of T cell clones after liver transplantation. Produced via immunoSEQ multiplex PCR; TCRdb's table is partial and in-frame only. The table includes 95,000 to 130,000 clones, approximately 90% detected once. Unstimulated PBMCs were sorted into CD3+CD4+ and CD3+CD8+ populations. Germline V gene data show CDR1 as SGHNT and CDR2 as YYREEE (reference sequence). Trimming removed 0 bases at V and 5 bases at J, with 11 bases between. The CDR3 covers 14 residues. This clone was counted between two and nine times. This TCR came from a human patient who received a liver transplant. Part of the T cells may come from the graft donor. This material consisted of CD4+ T cells from blood, taken 12 months after liver transplant. V is TRBV5-4 and J is TRBJ1-1; TRBD1 is a possible D gene (5 bases). CDR3 in amino acids: CASSLAGWGTEAFF. Written as DNA, the CDR3 is TGTGCCAGCAGCTTGGCCGGTTGGGGGACTGAAGCTTTCTTT.